The sequence of this TCR beta chain was determined in a study of cytomegalovirus exposure and HLA in healthy donors. All donors participated as healthy donors of bone marrow. PCR was performed using 60 Vbeta and 13 Jbeta primers. The table came from immunoSEQ multiplex PCR; TCRdb's copy has only in-frame clones and leaves some out. The data show about 91,000 clones, 86% seen once. Germline values: CDR1 SGHNT, CDR2 YYREEE (reference sequence). V shed 2 bases and J 6 bases; nucleotides not matched to a gene: 5. The CDR3 extends over 16 amino acids. The material sequenced was PBMCs. The gene calls are TRBV5-4 and TRBJ2-1; 13 bases are a match to TRBD2. This TCR derives from a young man in good health and CMV-seropositive. This chain's CDR3 is CASSLIGLAGANEQFF. The CDR3 bases are TGTGCCAGCAGCTTAATCGGACTAGCGGGAGCCAATGAGCAGTTCTTC.